This T cell receptor (beta chain) came from a study of T cells expressing NK-cell markers. TCRdb reprocessed the 5' RACE reads; each CDR3 protein has one entry and no DNA is given. The sample has 120,000 to 150,000 distinct CDR3 sequences; the top ten hold 9% to 15%. CDR3 length: 15 residues. The germline CDR1 and CDR2 sequences are MGHDK and SYGVNS. The J gene is TRBJ2-3, the V gene TRBV25-1; TCRdb picks TRBD1, but there is no DNA to check that call. The sequence was obtained from a man aged 18 to 35 in good health. Specimen: blood T cells: a sorted CD56 or NKG2C T cell subset, CD4+ or CD8+ T cells, or bulk PBMC T cells (not recorded which). CDR3 residues: CASSDYEGGRDTQYF.